The 8 T cell receptor beta chains in this list originate from one sample, sequenced in a study of technical replicates of blood from a handful of donors. The table came from immunoSEQ multiplex PCR; TCRdb's copy has only in-frame clones and leaves some out. The repertoire holds under 95,000 clones, with around 94% as singletons. The sample comprised T cells isolated from PBMCs. Every receptor here comes from a human donor in good health.

This clone was picked up one time. The chain has TRBV13 and TRBJ2-5; D is uncertain. The germline CDR1 and CDR2 sequences are PRHDT and FYEKMQ (reference sequence). Trimming cost V 3 bases and J 4 bases, with 3 bases left between them. This CDR3 region has 11 residues. The CDR3 spells CASSFGETQYF. The CDR3 nucleotides are TGTGCCAGCAGCTTCGGAGAGACCCAGTACTTC.

This chain links TRBV18 with TRBJ1-1; 9 bases are shared with TRBD1. CDR3 length: 16 residues. J lost 5 bases, V lost 0 bases, and 7 bases had no gene match. The germline gives CDR1 KGHSH, CDR2 LQKENI. Here the CDR3 reads CASSPPTGGARTEAFF. As DNA, the CDR3 is TGTGCCAGCTCACCACCCACAGGGGGCGCGAGGACTGAAGCTTTCTTT. Filled out from reference TRBV18 and TRBJ1-1, the complete variable domain reads NAGVMQNPRHLVRRRGQEARLRCSPMKGHSHVYWYRQLPEEGLKFMVYLQKENIIDESGMPKERFSAEFPKEGPSILRIQQVVRGDSAAYFCASSPPTGGARTEAFFGQGTRLTVV.

The CDR3 loop is CASSLPDRISNEKLFF. The CDR3 DNA follows: TGTGCCAGCAGCTTACCGGACAGGATCTCTAATGAAAAACTGTTTTTT. The chain uses TRBV7-9 and TRBJ1-4; TRBD1 matches at 7 bases. CDR1 is SEHNR, CDR2 FQNEAQ, per germline (reference sequence). The CDR3 covers 16 residues. Trimming took 2 bases from V and 3 from J; bases not matched to a gene: 6.

The V and J genes are TRBV5-1 and TRBJ1-3, with 11 bases lining up with TRBD1. This CDR3 is 15 amino acids long. J gave up 4 bases and V 2 bases, and 2 bases lay outside the gene matches. Germline V gene sequence: CDR1 SGHRS, CDR2 YFSETQ. The CDR3: CASSFGTGGGNTIYF. As DNA, the CDR3 is TGCGCCAGCAGCTTCGGGACAGGGGGAGGAAACACCATATATTTT.

The chain employs TRBV19 and TRBJ1-2, with D possibly being TRBD1 (6 bases). Trimming pared 7 bases from V and 4 bases from J, leaving 25 bases between. The germline V gene encodes CDR1 LNHDA and CDR2 SQIVND (reference sequence). The CDR3 runs to 17 residues. The CDR3 DNA reads as TGTGCCAGTACCACTCTAAGGGGGAGGGCCCGTGGCTATGGCTACACCTTC. Encoded protein: CASTTLRGRARGYGYTF. Combining the CDR3 with reference TRBV19 and TRBJ1-2 gives the whole variable domain DGGITQSPKYLFRKEGQNVTLSCEQNLNHDAMYWYRQDPGQGLRLIYYSQIVNDFQKGDIAEGYSVSREKKESFPLTVTSAQKNPTAFYLCASTTLRGRARGYGYTFGSGTRLTVV.

The V and J genes are TRBV5-1 and TRBJ1-1; D possibly corresponds to TRBD1 (6 bases). V lost 1 base, J lost 1 base, and 8 bases lay in between. CDR3 length: 14 residues. Germline CDR1 SGHRS, CDR2 YFSETQ. This CDR3 is CASSLKDRNTEAFF. As DNA, the CDR3 is TGCGCCAGCAGCTTGAAGGACAGGAACACTGAAGCTTTCTTT.

This sequence joins TRBV27 and TRBJ2-7, with 7 bases lining up with TRBD1. V gave up 5 bases and J gave up 4 bases; unmatched junction bases: 5. CDR3 length equals 13 residues. Germline V CDR1 and CDR2: MNHEY, SMNVEV (reference sequence). CDR3 DNA: TGTGCCAGCAGTGTTGGGACAGAGTACGAGCAGTACTTC. Translation gives CASSVGTEYEQYF.

The chain is built from TRBV2 and TRBJ2-5, with no clear D. Germline CDR1 and CDR2: SNHLY and FYNNEI. The CDR3 runs 14 residues. V lost 2 bases and J 5 bases, leaving 12 bases between the germline ends. The CDR3 here is CASSENAFTETQYF. CDR3 nucleotide sequence: TGTGCCAGCAGTGAAAATGCGTTTACCGAGACCCAGTACTTC. Combining the CDR3 with reference TRBV2 and TRBJ2-5 gives the whole variable domain EPEVTQTPSHQVTQMGQEVILRCVPISNHLYFYWYRQILGQKVEFLVSFYNNEISEKSEIFDDQFSVERPDGSNFTLKIRSTKLEDSAMYFCASSENAFTETQYFGPGTRLLVL.